The 27 T cell receptor beta chains given below trace back to one sample, sequenced in a study of T cell clonality in common variable immunodeficiency. This table comes from immunoSEQ multiplex PCR, and its TCRdb copy is limited to in-frame clones, with some not included. The sample presents over 55,000 clones, none singletons. Sequencing was carried out using peripheral blood mononuclear cells. These receptors all come from a person between 18 and 75 years old in good health.

Ten or more counts support this clone. The read terminates 3 residues ahead of where the CDR3 ends, so the germline J gene completes it. This rearrangement joins TRBV5-1 to TRBJ2-7, with 13 bases identical to TRBD2. The CDR3 is 15 residues long. Germline CDR1 is SGHRS and CDR2 is YFSETQ. V was pared by 3 bases and J by 1 base, with 1 base of the junction left unmatched. The covered CDR3 bases are TGCGCCAGCAGCTGGACTAGCGGGAGATCCTACGAG. Amino acids: CASSWTSGRSYE. The whole CDR3 reads CASSWTSGRSYEQYF.

Many counts were recorded for this clone. From the germline J gene comes the end of the CDR3, since the read stops 3 residues before it. The rearrangement uses TRBV11-3 and TRBJ2-1; the match to TRBD2 covers 12 bases. This CDR3 has 15 amino acids. V lost 5 bases and J lost 5; bases outside the gene matches: 4. Germline loops: CDR1 SGHNT, CDR2 YENEEA. The CDR3 DNA, read in part, is TGTGCCAGCAGCCAGGGACTAGCGGGCAACAATGAG. It specifies CASSQGLAGNNE. The whole CDR3 sequence is CASSQGLAGNNEQFF.

This clone was recorded at least ten times. Sequencing ends 3 residues short of the CDR3 end; the germline J gene provides the rest. This sequence joins TRBV29-1 and TRBJ2-5, with 14 bases that match TRBD2. With 1 base clipped from V and 4 bases from J, the junction kept 8 bases outside the gene matches. Germline V gives CDR1 SQVTM, CDR2 ANQGSEA. This CDR3 comprises 17 residues. The CDR3 loop is CSVEVPGLAGVGETQYF. Partial CDR3 DNA: TGCAGCGTTGAAGTCCCGGGACTAGCGGGAGTAGGAGAGACC.

This clone is deemed medium-sized. The read stops 3 residues short of the end of the CDR3; the missing end is completed from the germline J gene. The V gene is TRBV20-1, the J gene TRBJ2-4; 12 positions match TRBD1. The CDR3 is 15 residues long. Germline-derived CDR1 and CDR2 are DFQATT and SNEGSKA (reference sequence). The V gene end was trimmed by 6 bases and the J gene end by 5 bases; junction bases not matched to a gene: 8. CDR3 sequence reads: CSAPRDRGHENIQYF. Partial CDR3 DNA: TGCAGTGCCCCGAGGGACAGGGGGCATGAAAACATT.

This clone was counted ten times or more. The CDR3 extends 3 residues past the end of the read, so its final part is completed from the germline J gene. This chain connects TRBV29-1 to TRBJ2-7; 12 bases line up with TRBD1. V shed 7 bases, J shed 5 bases, and the junction held 6 bases outside the gene matches. Per germline, CDR1 SQVTM and CDR2 ANQGSEA. The CDR3 contains 13 residues. CDR3 DNA (partial): TGCAGCGCCCGGGACAGGGGGCTCAACGAG. Its translation: CSARDRGLNE. The CDR3 in its entirety is CSARDRGLNEQYF.

This clone occurred many times. The CDR3 end falls 3 residues outside the read, so it is completed with the germline J gene. The chain joins TRBV19 to TRBJ2-7; D might be TRBD2 (5 bases). This CDR3 region has 15 residues. Trimming cost V 6 bases and J 4 bases, with 19 bases left between them. The V gene's germline CDR1 is LNHDA and CDR2 SQIVND (reference sequence). The part of the CDR3 DNA that was read is TGTGCCAGTAGGAGTCGGGGTAGCTTAGAATACGAG. As protein: CASRSRGSLEYE. The full-length CDR3 reads as CASRSRGSLEYEQYF.

This clone was observed many times. The CDR3 end is not reached by the read, which stops 3 residues before it; the germline J gene fills it in. The genes are TRBV30 and TRBJ1-1, with TRBD1 identical over 9 bases. V was pared by 5 bases and J by 4 bases, with 8 bases of the junction left unmatched. The germline CDR1 and CDR2 sequences are GTSNPN and SVGIG (reference sequence). This CDR3 region has 14 residues. The CDR3 DNA, read in part, is TGTGCCTGGGCACCCGGGACAGGGCTCACTGAA. Protein: CAWAPGTGLTE. The CDR3 as a whole reads CAWAPGTGLTEAFF.

This clone showed up many times. The read gets to within 3 residues of the CDR3 end, and the germline J gene fills in the rest. The V call is TRBV7-9, the J call TRBJ2-1; D is perhaps TRBD2 (6 bases). CDR3 length equals 14 residues. Germline lookup yields CDR1 SEHNR and CDR2 FQNEAQ (reference sequence). V shed 5 bases and J shed 6 bases, with 14 bases lying between them. This CDR3 reads CASSRGQRVNEQFF. Incomplete CDR3 DNA: TGTGCCAGCAGCCGAGGGCAGCGGGTCAATGAG.

In its sample, this clone was seen many times. The read is 3 residues too short to cover the CDR3 end, so that end is filled in from the germline J gene. The rearrangement links TRBV7-2 to TRBJ2-7; D not certain. Germline values: CDR1 SGHTA, CDR2 FQGNSA. This CDR3 has 14 amino acids. Between the trimmed V and J ends, which lost 5 bases and 0 bases, there was a span of 11 bases. This CDR3 reads CASSPYPDSYEQYF. The CDR3 bases that were read are TGTGCCAGCAGCCCCTACCCCGACTCCTACGAG. The entire variable domain, with the rest obtained from reference TRBV7-2 and TRBJ2-7, is as follows: GAGVSQSPSNKVTEKGKDVELRCDPISGHTALYWYRQSLGQGLEFLIYFQGNSAPDKSGLPSDRFSAERTGGSVSTLTIQRTQQEDSAVYLCASSPYPDSYEQYFGPGTRLTVT.

In its sample, this clone was seen many times. The sequenced part of the CDR3 DNA is TGCAGTGCTCTGACAGGGGGAGCTGCCGGGGAG. Its translation: CSALTGGAAGE. The entire CDR3 sequence reads CSALTGGAAGELFF. The rearrangement joins TRBV20-1 to TRBJ2-2; TRBD1 matches 9 bases. The read ends 3 residues before the CDR3 terminus; that terminus is restored from the germline J gene. CDR1 and CDR2 from the germline V gene are DFQATT and SNEGSKA (reference sequence). This CDR3 is 14 amino acids long. V was clipped by 5 bases and J by 6 bases; unmatched bases: 7.

This clone was detected many times. The CDR3 end falls 3 residues outside the read, so it is completed with the germline J gene. This chain links TRBV20-1 with TRBJ2-4; D possibly corresponds to TRBD2 (6 bases). This CDR3 is built from 12 residues. Germline V lookup: CDR1 DFQATT, CDR2 SNEGSKA (reference sequence). Trimming left V 4 bases short and J 7 bases short, with 11 bases between. The sequenced part of the CDR3 DNA is TGCAGTGCTACCCCGGAGGGGAACATT. Translation gives CSATPEGNI. From start to end, the CDR3 is CSATPEGNIQYF.

In regard to this clone: The CDR3 extends 3 residues past the end of the read, so its final part is completed from the germline J gene. The genes are TRBV30 and TRBJ1-2; no definite D call. Germline V gives CDR1 GTSNPN, CDR2 SVGIG (reference sequence). The CDR3 has 14 amino acids. The CDR3 region is CAWTSGSIYNDYTF. The DNA read from the CDR3 is TGTGCCTGGACTAGCGGGAGTATCTACAATGAC.

This clone occurred many times. The CDR3 spells CATSDLPGQGAANEQFF. Partial CDR3 DNA: TGTGCCACCAGTGATTTGCCGGGACAGGGGGCGGCCAATGAG. This sequence joins TRBV24-1 and TRBJ2-1; 12 bases are shared with TRBD1. The missing CDR3 end, 3 residues past where the read stops, is filled in from the germline J gene. The CDR3 is 17 amino acids. Looked up from germline, CDR1 is KGHDR and CDR2 is SFDVKD. V lost 0 bases and J lost 6; bases outside the gene matches: 5.

Worth noting for this clone: The CDR3 goes on 3 residues after the read ends, and that part is filled in from the germline J gene. The chain is built from TRBV2 and TRBJ2-3; 9 nucleotides agree with TRBD2. This CDR3 comprises 14 residues. V lost 9 bases, J lost 4 bases, and 8 bases stayed unmatched. Germline CDR1 reads SNHLY; CDR2 reads FYNNEI. The DNA read from the CDR3 is TGTGCCAGTGGTATAGCGGGAGTTGCAGATACG. Amino acids: CASGIAGVADT. The CDR3 reads in full as CASGIAGVADTQYF.

This clone has ten or more counts. The read stops 3 residues short of the end of the CDR3; the missing end is completed from the germline J gene. The chain joins TRBV7-8 to TRBJ1-4; weak D call: TRBD1 (5 bases). The germline CDR1 and CDR2 sequences are SGHVS and FQNEAQ. The V and J ends lost 5 bases and 3 bases respectively, with 13 bases between them. There are 15 residues in the CDR3. The covered CDR3 bases are TGTGCCAGCAGCCCGCGGCGGGGACCTAATGAAAAA. This translates into CASSPRRGPNEK. The complete CDR3 protein is CASSPRRGPNEKLFF.

This clone was observed at least ten times. Read sequence stops 3 residues before the CDR3 end, and the germline J gene provides the missing end. This chain connects TRBV6-1 to TRBJ2-3, with a weak D call TRBD2 (5 bases). The CDR3 runs to 15 residues. Germline-derived CDR1 and CDR2 are MNHNS and SASEGT. The V gene lost 4 bases and the J gene lost 2 bases, with 13 bases spanning the gap. The CDR3 is CASSGAGQTTDTQYF. The DNA read from the CDR3 is TGTGCCAGCAGTGGGGCGGGTCAGACCACAGATACG.

This clone has at least ten counts. Read sequence stops 3 residues before the CDR3 end, and the germline J gene provides the missing end. The rearrangement links TRBV7-6 to TRBJ2-3; D not certain. V lost 5 bases, J lost 0 bases, and 12 bases lay in between. The V gene's germline CDR1 is SGHVS and CDR2 FNYEAQ. CDR3 length equals 15 residues. CDR3 sequence: CASSPTPTSTDTQYF. The sequenced CDR3 bases are TGTGCCAGCAGCCCGACTCCGACTAGCACAGATACG. Variable domain in full (rest from reference TRBV7-6 and TRBJ2-3): GAGVSQSPRYKVTKRGQDVALRCDPISGHVSLYWYRQALGQGPEFLTYFNYEAQQDKSGLPNDRFSAERPEGSISTLTIQRTEQRDSAMYRCASSPTPTSTDTQYFGPGTRLTVL.

This clone was detected ten times or more. The covered CDR3 bases are TGTGCCAGCAGCGGACAGATGAACACTGAA. It encodes CASSGQMNTE. The whole CDR3 sequence reads CASSGQMNTEAFF. V usage is TRBV5-6 and J usage is TRBJ1-1; D might be TRBD1 (6 bases). The observed sequence ends 3 residues before the CDR3 terminus, with the missing tail filled in from the germline J gene. Germline CDR1 is SGHDT and CDR2 is YYEEEE. V was shortened by 4 bases and J by 0 bases, with 7 bases between the two germline ends. The CDR3 spans 13 residues.

This clone has at least ten counts. The CDR3 end falls 3 residues outside the read, so it is completed with the germline J gene. This sequence joins TRBV28 and TRBJ1-5; D perhaps matches TRBD1 (6 bases). CDR1 and CDR2 from the germline V gene are MDHEN and SYDVKM. Trimming pared 5 bases from V and 4 bases from J, leaving 9 bases between. The CDR3 sequence is 13 residues long. The DNA read from the CDR3 is TGTGCCAGCAGTACAGGGATAAATCAGCCC. It codes for CASSTGINQP. From start to end, the CDR3 is CASSTGINQPQHF.

This clone was seen ten or more times. The read falls 3 residues short of the CDR3 end, and the missing part is taken from the germline J gene. The chain employs TRBV28 and TRBJ2-1; D not certain. The CDR3 loop spans 13 amino acids. Germline loops: CDR1 MDHEN, CDR2 SYDVKM. Deletions cut 5 bases from V and 8 bases from J, with 13 bases between. The CDR3 protein is CASSDSALDEQFF. Partial CDR3 DNA: TGTGCCAGCAGTGACTCGGCTCTCGATGAG.

About this clone: The read ends 3 residues before the CDR3 terminus; that terminus is restored from the germline J gene. This rearrangement joins TRBV23-1 to TRBJ2-1, with 7 positions matching TRBD1. TRBV23-1 qualifies as an ORF whose function is uncertain. Trimming cost V 2 bases and J 7 bases; bases outside gene matches: 8. There are 15 residues in the CDR3. The CDR3 loop reads CASSQDRATGNEQFF. Partial CDR3 DNA: TGCGCCAGCAGTCAAGACAGGGCCACGGGGAATGAG.

Ten or more counts support this clone. Read sequence stops 3 residues before the CDR3 end, and the germline J gene provides the missing end. The V gene is TRBV20-1, the J gene TRBJ2-1, with D possibly matching TRBD2 (7 bases). The CDR3 contains 15 residues. From germline, CDR1 is DFQATT and CDR2 SNEGSKA (reference sequence). Trimming removed 6 bases at V and 2 bases at J, with 17 bases between. CDR3 DNA (partial): TGCAGTGCAGACCGGGGGGCAGGGGCCTACAATGAG. It specifies CSADRGAGAYNE. From start to end, the CDR3 is CSADRGAGAYNEQFF.

This clone occurred many times. The observed sequence ends 3 residues before the CDR3 terminus, with the missing tail filled in from the germline J gene. The chain carries TRBV30 and TRBJ2-4, with 9 bases identical to TRBD1. V lost 1 base, J lost 6 bases, and 4 bases stayed unmatched. The CDR3 runs to 14 residues. Looked up from germline, CDR1 is GTSNPN and CDR2 is SVGIG (reference sequence). CDR3: CAWSDPGQGNIQYF. Incomplete CDR3 DNA: TGTGCCTGGAGTGACCCGGGACAGGGAAACATT.

This clone was seen repeatedly, ten times or more. The read halts 3 residues ahead of the CDR3 end, with the missing end drawn from the germline J gene. This chain uses TRBV27 with TRBJ1-3; D call uncertain. The CDR3 runs to 16 residues. CDR1 and CDR2 (germline): MNHEY, SMNVEV (reference sequence). V lost 1 base and J lost 3, with 13 bases in between. CDR3: CASSLYEPSLGNTIYF. The sequenced part of the CDR3 DNA is TGTGCCAGCAGTTTATATGAGCCATCTCTTGGAAACACC.

Ten or more counts support this clone. The read terminates 3 residues ahead of where the CDR3 ends, so the germline J gene completes it. This chain uses TRBV7-9 with TRBJ2-1; 7 positions match TRBD1. Germline CDR1 reads SEHNR; CDR2 reads FQNEAQ (reference sequence). The CDR3 runs to 15 residues. V was clipped by 6 bases and J by 6 bases; unmatched bases: 11. The chain's CDR3 is CASRVSGGIGNEQFF. The DNA read from the CDR3 is TGTGCCAGCAGAGTCTCAGGGGGAATAGGCAATGAG.

This clone was counted at least ten times. Read coverage stops 3 residues before the CDR3 terminus; the germline J gene supplies the remainder. The chain uses TRBV19 and TRBJ1-6; D is unclear. Germline V gene sequence: CDR1 LNHDA, CDR2 SQIVND (reference sequence). The CDR3 is 14 amino acids. Trimming cost V 8 bases and J 7 bases, with 15 bases left between them. The CDR3 bases that were read are TGTGCCAGTTGTGCGGTATCGGTCAATTCACCC. Its protein is CASCAVSVNSP. The whole CDR3 protein is CASCAVSVNSPLHF.

This clone was seen at least ten times. Coverage ceases 3 residues before the CDR3 finishes, and the germline J gene fills in the end. The chain recombines TRBV7-9 with TRBJ2-3; D unresolved. Germline CDR1 SEHNR, CDR2 FQNEAQ (reference sequence). V lost 0 bases and J 4 bases, leaving 5 bases between the germline ends. The CDR3 loop spans 13 amino acids. CDR3 bases read: TGTGCCAGCAGCTTAGCCCTAGCAGATACG. It yields the protein CASSLALADT. In full, the CDR3 reads CASSLALADTQYF.